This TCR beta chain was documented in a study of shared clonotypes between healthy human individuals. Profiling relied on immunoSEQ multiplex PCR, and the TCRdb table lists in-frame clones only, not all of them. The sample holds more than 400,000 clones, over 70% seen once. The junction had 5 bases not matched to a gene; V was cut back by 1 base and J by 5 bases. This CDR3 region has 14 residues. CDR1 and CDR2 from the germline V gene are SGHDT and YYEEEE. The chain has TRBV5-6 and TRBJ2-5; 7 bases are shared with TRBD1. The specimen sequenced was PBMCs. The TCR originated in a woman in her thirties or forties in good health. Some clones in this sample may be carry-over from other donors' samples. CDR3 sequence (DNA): TGTGCCAGCAGCTTGTACAGGGGTTTGGAGACCCAGTACTTC. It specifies CASSLYRGLETQYF.